The T cell receptor beta chain described here comes from a study of glioma-infiltrating T cells after dendritic cell vaccination. Here immunoSEQ multiplex PCR was the method, and the copy in TCRdb shows in-frame clones only, minus some. Of nearly 85,000 clones in the sample, about 90% were seen once. In germline, CDR1 is SGHNT, CDR2 YYREEE (reference sequence). V shed 4 bases, J shed 1 base, and the junction held 3 bases outside the gene matches. This CDR3 region has 14 residues. The chain links TRBV5-4 to TRBJ2-5, with TRBD1 matching 8 bases. The sample consisted of blood, taken before dendritic cell vaccination. This TCR derives from a human donor with glioblastoma. Here the CDR3 DNA reads TGTGCCAGCAGCCCGGACAGGGCCCAAGAGACCCAGTACTTC. The encoded protein is CASSPDRAQETQYF. The full variable domain, rest sourced from reference TRBV5-4 and TRBJ2-5, is ETGVTQSPTHLIKTRGQQVTLRCSSQSGHNTVSWYQQALGQGPQFIFQYYREEENGRGNFPPRFSGLQFPNYSSELNVNALELDDSALYLCASSPDRAQETQYFGPGTRLLVL.